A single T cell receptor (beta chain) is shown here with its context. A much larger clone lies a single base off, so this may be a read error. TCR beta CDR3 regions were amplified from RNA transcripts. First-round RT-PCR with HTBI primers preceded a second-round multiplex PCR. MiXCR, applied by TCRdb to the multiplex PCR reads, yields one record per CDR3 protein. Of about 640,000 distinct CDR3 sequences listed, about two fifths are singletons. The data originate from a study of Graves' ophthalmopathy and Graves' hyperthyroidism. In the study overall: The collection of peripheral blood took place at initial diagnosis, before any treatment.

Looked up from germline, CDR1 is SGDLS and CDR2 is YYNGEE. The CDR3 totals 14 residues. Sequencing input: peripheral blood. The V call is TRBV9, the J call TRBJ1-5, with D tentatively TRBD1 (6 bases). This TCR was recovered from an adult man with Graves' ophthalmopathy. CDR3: CASSRTEFNQLQHF. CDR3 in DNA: TGTGCCAGCAGCAGGACAGAGTTCAATCAGCTCCAGCATTTT.